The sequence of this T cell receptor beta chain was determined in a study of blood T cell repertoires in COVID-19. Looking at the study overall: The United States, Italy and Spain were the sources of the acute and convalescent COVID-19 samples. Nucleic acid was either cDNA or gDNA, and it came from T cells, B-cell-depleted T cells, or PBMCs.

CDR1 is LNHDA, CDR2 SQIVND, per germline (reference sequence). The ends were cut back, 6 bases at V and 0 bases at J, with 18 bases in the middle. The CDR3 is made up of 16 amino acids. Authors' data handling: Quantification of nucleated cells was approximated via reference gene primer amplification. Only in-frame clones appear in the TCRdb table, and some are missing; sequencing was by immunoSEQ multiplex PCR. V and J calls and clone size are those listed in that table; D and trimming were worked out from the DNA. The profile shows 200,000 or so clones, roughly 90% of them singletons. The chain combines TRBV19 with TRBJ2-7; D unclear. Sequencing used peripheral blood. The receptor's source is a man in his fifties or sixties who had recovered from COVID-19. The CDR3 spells CASRNPGSPNSYEQYF. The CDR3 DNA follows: TGTGCCAGTAGGAACCCAGGTTCTCCTAACTCCTACGAGCAGTACTTC. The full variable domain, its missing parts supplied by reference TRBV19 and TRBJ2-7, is DGGITQSPKYLFRKEGQNVTLSCEQNLNHDAMYWYRQDPGQGLRLIYYSQIVNDFQKGDIAEGYSVSREKKESFPLTVTSAQKNPTAFYLCASRNPGSPNSYEQYFGPGTRLTVT.